The sequence of this T cell receptor (beta chain) was determined in a study of chemoradiotherapy in HPV16-positive cancers. This clone was seen once. Its antigen remains unidentified. Clones were read by immunoSEQ multiplex PCR, and TCRdb kept only the in-frame ones, dropping some. This table holds fewer than 10,000 clones, approximately 90% found once. Study outcomes and limitations: For HPV16-positive patients, expanding HPV-responsive T cells associated with longer recurrence-free survival.

The CDR3 runs to 12 residues. Unmatched junction bases numbered 8, after V lost 5 bases and J lost 11 bases. The germline CDR1 and CDR2 sequences are SGHVS and FQNEAQ. This sample comprised blood, obtained from a patient who underwent chemoradiotherapy. The TCR comes from a human donor with HPV-associated anogenital cancer. The chain employs TRBV7-8 and TRBJ1-1, with 7 bases matching TRBD1. The CDR3 DNA follows: TGTGCCAGCAGCCAGGGACAGCACTGGGCTTTCTTT. Residues: CASSQGQHWAFF. The variable domain in full, completed from reference TRBV7-8 and TRBJ1-1, reads GAGVSQSPRYKVAKRGQDVALRCDPISGHVSLFWYQQALGQGPEFLTYFQNEAQLDKSGLPSDRFFAERPEGSVSTLKIQRTQQEDSAVYLCASSQGQHWAFFGQGTRLTVV.